This T cell receptor (beta chain) originates from a study of shared clonotypes between healthy human individuals. Findings of the study overall: Sample collection involved blood only; tissue repertoires are likely different. Memory subsets generally showed smaller estimated richness than naive subsets did. In the sorted subsets, rarefaction showed sequencing was incomplete despite large depth.

Produced via immunoSEQ multiplex PCR; TCRdb's table is partial and in-frame only. The repertoire holds about 2.1 million clones, with about 93% as singletons. Terminally differentiated effector memory CD45RA+ cells were excluded by CCR7 positive selection of CD45RO-negative cells. Recent acute infections and vaccinations were absent in the healthy HIV-negative adult donors. For this clone: The antigen is unknown.

The receptor was isolated from a young man in good health. Some clones in this sample may be carry-over from other donors' samples. The sequencing input was naive CD8+ T cells from PBMCs.

CDR3 in DNA: TGTGCCAGCAGCGAAACCCGGGCCACGATGCGGGGGAATGAGCAGTTCTTC. Protein sequence: CASSETRATMRGNEQFF. This chain joins TRBV7-9 and TRBJ2-1, with 7 bases identical to TRBD2. The V gene's germline CDR1 is SEHNR and CDR2 FQNEAQ (reference sequence). CDR3 length: 17 amino acids. Trimming cost V 5 bases and J 7 bases; bases outside gene matches: 17. Using reference TRBV7-9 and TRBJ2-1 for the parts outside the CDR3, the full variable domain is DTGVSQNPRHKITKRGQNVTFRCDPISEHNRLYWYRQTLGQGPEFLTYFQNEAQLEKSRLLSDRFSAERPKGSFSTLEIQRTEQGDSAMYLCASSETRATMRGNEQFFGPGTRLTVL.